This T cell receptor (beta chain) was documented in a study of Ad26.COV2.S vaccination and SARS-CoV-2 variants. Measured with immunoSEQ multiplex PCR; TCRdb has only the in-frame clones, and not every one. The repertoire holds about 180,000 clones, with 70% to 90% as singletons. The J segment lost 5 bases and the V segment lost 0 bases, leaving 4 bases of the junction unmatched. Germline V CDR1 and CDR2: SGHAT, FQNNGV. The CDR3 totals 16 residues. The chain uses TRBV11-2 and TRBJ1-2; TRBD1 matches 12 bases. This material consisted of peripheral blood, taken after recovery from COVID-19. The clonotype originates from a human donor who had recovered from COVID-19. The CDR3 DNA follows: TGTGCCAGCAGCTTAGACTCGGGACAGGGGGCTTATGGCTACACCTTC. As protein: CASSLDSGQGAYGYTF.